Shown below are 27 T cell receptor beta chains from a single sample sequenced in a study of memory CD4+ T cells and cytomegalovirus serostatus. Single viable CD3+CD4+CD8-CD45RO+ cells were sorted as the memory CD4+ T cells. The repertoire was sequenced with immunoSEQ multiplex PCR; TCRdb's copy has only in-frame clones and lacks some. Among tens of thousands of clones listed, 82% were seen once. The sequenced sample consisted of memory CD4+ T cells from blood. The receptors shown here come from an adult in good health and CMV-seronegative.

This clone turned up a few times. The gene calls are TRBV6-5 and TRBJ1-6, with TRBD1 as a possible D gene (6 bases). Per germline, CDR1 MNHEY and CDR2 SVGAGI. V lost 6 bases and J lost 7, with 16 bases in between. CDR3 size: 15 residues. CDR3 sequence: CASRPASGTNSPLHF. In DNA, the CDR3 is TGTGCCAGCAGACCCGCCTCAGGGACAAATTCACCCCTCCACTTT.

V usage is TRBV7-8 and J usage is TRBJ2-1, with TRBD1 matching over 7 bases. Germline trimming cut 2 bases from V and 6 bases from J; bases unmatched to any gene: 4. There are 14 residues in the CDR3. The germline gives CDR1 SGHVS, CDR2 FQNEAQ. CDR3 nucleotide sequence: TGTGCCAGCAGCTTATTGAGACAGGGCAATGAGCAGTTCTTC. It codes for CASSLLRQGNEQFF.

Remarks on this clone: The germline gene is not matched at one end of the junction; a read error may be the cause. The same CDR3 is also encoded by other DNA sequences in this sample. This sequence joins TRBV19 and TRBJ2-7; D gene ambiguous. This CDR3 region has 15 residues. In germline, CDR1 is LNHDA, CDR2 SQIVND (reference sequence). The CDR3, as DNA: TGTGCCAGTAGTGGCGTGATGGCTGAGTCCTATGAGCAGTACTTC. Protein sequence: CASSGVMAESYEQYF. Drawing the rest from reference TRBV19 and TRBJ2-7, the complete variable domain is DGGITQSPKYLFRKEGQNVTLSCEQNLNHDAMYWYRQDPGQGLRLIYYSQIVNDFQKGDIAEGYSVSREKKESFPLTVTSAQKNPTAFYLCASSGVMAESYEQYFGPGTRLTVT.

CDR3 sequence reads: CASSTSGASTDTQYF. CDR3 nucleotides: TGTGCCAGCAGCACTAGCGGTGCTAGCACAGATACGCAGTATTTT. The chain employs TRBV6-5 and TRBJ2-3, with 8 bases identical to TRBD2. CDR1 is MNHEY, CDR2 SVGAGI, per germline. The CDR3 runs 15 residues. V lost 6 bases and J lost 0; bases outside the gene matches: 5.

The CDR3 DNA reads as TGTGCCAGCAGCGATAGGATTAACTATGGCTACACCTTC. Amino acids: CASSDRINYGYTF. The chain combines TRBV9 with TRBJ1-2; D gene uncertain. CDR1 and CDR2 from the germline V gene are SGDLS and YYNGEE. The CDR3 contains 13 residues. V lost 3 bases, J lost 1 base, and 7 bases lay in between.

The CDR3 reads CSALTESYTF. The CDR3 DNA sequence: TGCAGTGCCTTGACAGAGAGCTACACCTTC. The rearrangement links TRBV20-1 to TRBJ1-2, with a tentative D call TRBD1 (5 bases). Germline V gene lookup returns CDR1 DFQATT and CDR2 SNEGSKA (reference sequence). CDR3 length: 10 residues. Trimming removed 6 bases at V and 9 bases at J, with 11 bases between.

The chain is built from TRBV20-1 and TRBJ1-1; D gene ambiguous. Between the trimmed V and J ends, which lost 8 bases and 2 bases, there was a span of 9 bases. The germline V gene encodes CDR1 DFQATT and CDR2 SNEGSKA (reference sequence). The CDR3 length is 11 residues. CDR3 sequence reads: CSPESNTEAFF. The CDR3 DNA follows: TGCAGTCCGGAGTCTAACACTGAAGCTTTCTTT.

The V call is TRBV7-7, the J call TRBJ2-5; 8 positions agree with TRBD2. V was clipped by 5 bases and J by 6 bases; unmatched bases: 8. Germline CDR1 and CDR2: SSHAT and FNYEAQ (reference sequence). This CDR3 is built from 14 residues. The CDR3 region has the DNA TGTGCCAGCAGCCCCCCCGGGGGGGAAAAGACCCAGTACTTC. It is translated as CASSPPGGEKTQYF.

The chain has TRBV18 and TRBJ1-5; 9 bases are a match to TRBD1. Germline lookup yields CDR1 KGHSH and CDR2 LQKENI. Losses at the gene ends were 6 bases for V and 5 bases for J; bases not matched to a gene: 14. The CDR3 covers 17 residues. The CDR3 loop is CASSQGGGQGGDQPQHF. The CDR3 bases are TGTGCCAGCTCCCAGGGAGGGGGACAGGGAGGCGATCAGCCCCAGCATTTT.

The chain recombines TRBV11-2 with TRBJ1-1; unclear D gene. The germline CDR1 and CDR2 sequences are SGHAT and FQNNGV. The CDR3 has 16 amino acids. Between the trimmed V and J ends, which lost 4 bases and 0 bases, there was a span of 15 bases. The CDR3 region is CASSSRRPLMNTEAFF. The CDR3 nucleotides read TGTGCCAGCAGCTCGCGACGGCCTCTCATGAACACTGAAGCTTTCTTT.

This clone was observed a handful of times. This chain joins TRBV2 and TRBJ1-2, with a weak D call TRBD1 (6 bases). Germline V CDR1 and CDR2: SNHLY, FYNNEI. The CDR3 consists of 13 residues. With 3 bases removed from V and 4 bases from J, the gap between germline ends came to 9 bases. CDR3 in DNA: TGTGCCAGCAGTGATAGGACAGCCTATGGCTACACCTTC. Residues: CASSDRTAYGYTF.

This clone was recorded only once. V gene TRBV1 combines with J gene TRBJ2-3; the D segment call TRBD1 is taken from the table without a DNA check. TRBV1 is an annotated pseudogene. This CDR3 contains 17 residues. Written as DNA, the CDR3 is TGCACCAGCAGCCAGTTCCAGGACAGGGCCGGCACAGATACGCAGTATTTT. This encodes CTSSQFQDRAGTDTQYF.

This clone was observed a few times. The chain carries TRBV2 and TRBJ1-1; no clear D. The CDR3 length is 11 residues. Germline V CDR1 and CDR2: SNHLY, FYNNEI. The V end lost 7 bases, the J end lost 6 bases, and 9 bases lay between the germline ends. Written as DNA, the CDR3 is TGTGCCAGCACGTGGATGGCTGAAGCTTTCTTT. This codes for CASTWMAEAFF.

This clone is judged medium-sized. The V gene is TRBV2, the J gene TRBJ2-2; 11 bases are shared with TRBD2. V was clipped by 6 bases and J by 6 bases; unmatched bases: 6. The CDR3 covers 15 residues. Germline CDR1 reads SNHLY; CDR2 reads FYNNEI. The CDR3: CASRGLAVYAGELFF. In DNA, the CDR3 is TGTGCCAGCAGGGGACTAGCGGTCTACGCCGGGGAGCTGTTTTTT.

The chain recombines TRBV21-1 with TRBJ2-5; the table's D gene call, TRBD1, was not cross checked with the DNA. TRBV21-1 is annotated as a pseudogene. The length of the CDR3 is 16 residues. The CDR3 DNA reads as TGTGCCAGCAGGCAACAGGTCTATGATATACAAGAGACCCAGTACTTC. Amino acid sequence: CASRQQVYDIQETQYF.

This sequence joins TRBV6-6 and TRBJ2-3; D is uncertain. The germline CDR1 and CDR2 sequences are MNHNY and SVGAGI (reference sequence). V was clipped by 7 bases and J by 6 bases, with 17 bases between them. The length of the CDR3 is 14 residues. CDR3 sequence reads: CASKGSWGIDTQYF. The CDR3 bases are TGTGCCAGCAAAGGATCATGGGGTATCGATACGCAGTATTTT.

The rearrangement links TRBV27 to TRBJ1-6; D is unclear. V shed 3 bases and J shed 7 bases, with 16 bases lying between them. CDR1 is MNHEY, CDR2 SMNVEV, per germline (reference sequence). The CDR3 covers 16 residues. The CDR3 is CASSFYAGAGNSPLHF. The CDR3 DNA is TGTGCCAGCAGTTTTTATGCGGGCGCGGGAAATTCACCCCTCCACTTT.

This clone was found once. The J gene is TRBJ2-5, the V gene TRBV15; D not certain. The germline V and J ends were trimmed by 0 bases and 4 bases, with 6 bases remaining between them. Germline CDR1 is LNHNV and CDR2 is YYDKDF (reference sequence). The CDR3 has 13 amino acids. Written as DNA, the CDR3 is TGTGCCACCAGCAGAGATCTCTCAGAGACCCAGTACTTC. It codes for CATSRDLSETQYF.

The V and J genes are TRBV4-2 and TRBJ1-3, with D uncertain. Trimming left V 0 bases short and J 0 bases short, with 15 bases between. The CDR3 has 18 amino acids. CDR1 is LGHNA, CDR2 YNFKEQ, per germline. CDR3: CASSQDPGGRSSGNTIYF. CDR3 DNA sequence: TGTGCCAGCAGCCAAGATCCGGGCGGTCGGTCCTCTGGAAACACCATATATTTT.

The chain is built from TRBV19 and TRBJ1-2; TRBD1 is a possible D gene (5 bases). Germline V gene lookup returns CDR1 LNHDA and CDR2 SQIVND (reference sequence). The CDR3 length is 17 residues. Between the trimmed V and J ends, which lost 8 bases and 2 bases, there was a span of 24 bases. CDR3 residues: CASQPGPRYSHNYGYTF. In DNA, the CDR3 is TGTGCCAGTCAACCGGGACCTCGTTACTCCCACAACTATGGCTACACCTTC.

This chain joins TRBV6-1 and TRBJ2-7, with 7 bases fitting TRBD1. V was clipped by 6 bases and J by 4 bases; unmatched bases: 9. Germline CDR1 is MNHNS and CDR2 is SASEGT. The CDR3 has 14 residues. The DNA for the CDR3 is TGTGCCAGCAGCCTCGGGACAGCGGAGTACGAGCAGTACTTC. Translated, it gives CASSLGTAEYEQYF.

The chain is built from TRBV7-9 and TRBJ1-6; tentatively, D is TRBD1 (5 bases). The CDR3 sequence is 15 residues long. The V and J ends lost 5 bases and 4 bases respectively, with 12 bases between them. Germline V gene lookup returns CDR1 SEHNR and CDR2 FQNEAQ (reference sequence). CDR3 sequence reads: CASSGGGSYNSPLHF. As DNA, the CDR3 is TGTGCCAGCAGCGGGGGGGGATCTTATAATTCACCCCTCCACTTT.

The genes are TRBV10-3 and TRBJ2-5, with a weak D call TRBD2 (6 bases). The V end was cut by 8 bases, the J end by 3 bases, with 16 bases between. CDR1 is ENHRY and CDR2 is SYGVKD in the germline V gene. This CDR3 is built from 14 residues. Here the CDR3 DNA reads TGTGCCATCGGAGATGGGGGGAGCAAAGAGACCCAGTACTTC. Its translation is CAIGDGGSKETQYF.

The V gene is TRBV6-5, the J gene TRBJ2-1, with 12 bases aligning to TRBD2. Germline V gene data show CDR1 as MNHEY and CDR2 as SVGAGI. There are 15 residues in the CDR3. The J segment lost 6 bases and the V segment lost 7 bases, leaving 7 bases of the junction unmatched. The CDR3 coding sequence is TGTGCCAGCACGACTAGCGGGGGATTTATCAATGAGCAGTTCTTC. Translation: CASTTSGGFINEQFF.

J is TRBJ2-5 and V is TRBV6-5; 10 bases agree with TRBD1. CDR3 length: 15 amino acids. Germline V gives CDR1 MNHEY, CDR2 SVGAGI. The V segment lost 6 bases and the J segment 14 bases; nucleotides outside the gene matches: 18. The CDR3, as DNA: TGTGCCAGCAGAACGAGCGGGACAGGGGACCCTAAGATCTACTTC. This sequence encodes CASRTSGTGDPKIYF.

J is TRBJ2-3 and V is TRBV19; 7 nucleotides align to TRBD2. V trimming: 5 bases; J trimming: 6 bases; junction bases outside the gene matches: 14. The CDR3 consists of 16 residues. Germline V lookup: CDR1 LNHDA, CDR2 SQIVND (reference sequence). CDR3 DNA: TGTGCCAGTAGTCCGTCTAGCGGCCTCCCGTCGGATACGCAGTATTTT. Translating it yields CASSPSSGLPSDTQYF.

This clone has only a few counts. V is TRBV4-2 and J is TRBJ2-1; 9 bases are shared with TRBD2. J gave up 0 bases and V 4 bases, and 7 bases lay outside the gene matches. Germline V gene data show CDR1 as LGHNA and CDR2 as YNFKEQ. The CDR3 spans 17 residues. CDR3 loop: CASSPVETSGSYNEQFF. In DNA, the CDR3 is TGTGCCAGCAGCCCTGTAGAGACTAGCGGCTCCTACAATGAGCAGTTCTTC.